The clone carrying this T cell receptor (beta chain) was recorded only once. The sample originates from a study of shared clonotypes between healthy human individuals. The protocol was immunoSEQ multiplex PCR, while the TCRdb copy is restricted to in-frame clones and leaves out a portion. The sample has under 2,500,000 clones; 90% to 96% are singletons. Trimming cost V 7 bases and J 8 bases; bases outside gene matches: 5. The CDR3 totals 15 residues. Looked up from germline, CDR1 is ENHRY and CDR2 is SYGVKD. The origin of this receptor is a young man in good health. Source material: naive CD4+ T cells sorted from blood. Subset noted: CD45RA+ positively selected. The chain employs TRBV10-3 and TRBJ2-1; TRBD2 aligns across 16 bases. The chain's CDR3 is CAITRGTSGGDEQFF. CDR3 nucleotide sequence: TGTGCCATCACTAGAGGGACTAGCGGGGGGGATGAGCAGTTCTTC.